This entry features one T cell receptor (beta chain) sequence. The CDR3 is 15 amino acids. V was pared by 4 bases and J by 10 bases, with 7 bases of the junction left unmatched. CDR1 and CDR2 from the germline V gene are SNHLY and FYNNEI. The source of the sample is a study of vaccination and CD4 T cells after COVID-19. In the study overall: Median time from COVID diagnosis to post-COVID sampling was roughly 13 weeks (35 to 161).

TCRdb re-called the PCR reads with MiXCR, one entry per CDR3 protein. The table includes tens of thousands of distinct CDR3 sequences, over 40% detected once. The TCR sequence derives from a human donor who had recovered from COVID-19. V and J are TRBV2 and TRBJ2-6; the match to TRBD1 covers 10 bases. The sequences come from CD4+ T cells from blood, collected before SARS-CoV-2 vaccination. In DNA form, the CDR3 reads TGTGCCAGCAGTGTTCGGGACAGGGGCAGTAACGTCCTGACTTTC. Translation: CASSVRDRGSNVLTF.